This TCR beta chain was sequenced for a study of T cells in Graves' hyperthyroidism and ophthalmopathy. Findings of the study overall: Stable hyperthyroidism was separated from ophthalmopathy by a model based on 13 V-J features. The model predicted ophthalmopathy a median 6.5 months before onset.

RNA transcripts were the template for amplifying TCR beta CDR3 regions. With the HTBI primer set, the TCR CDR3 went through a first round of RT-PCR. TCRdb recomputed calls from the multiplex PCR reads with MiXCR, one row per CDR3 protein. The sample has hundreds of thousands of distinct CDR3 sequences, about 45% seen once. A note on this clonotype: Its antigen is unidentified.

Trimming took 4 bases from V and 8 from J, leaving 12 bases between them. The CDR3 sequence is 12 residues long. The germline V gene encodes CDR1 SGHRS and CDR2 YFSETQ. Orbital computed tomography, thyroid ultrasound, serum thyroxine and TRAb, and clinical symptoms together informed the diagnoses. The receptor was isolated from an adult man with Graves' disease, either hyperthyroidism or ophthalmopathy (not recorded which). Sequencing was done on a sample of peripheral blood or thyroid tissue (not recorded which). This chain uses TRBV5-1 with TRBJ1-2, with D maybe TRBD1 (5 bases). CDR3 in amino acids: CASSLDWGGYTF. The CDR3 DNA follows: TGCGCCAGCAGCCTGGACTGGGGCGGCTACACCTTC.